The rows below give T cell receptor beta chains drawn from one sample of a study of T-cell reconstitution after alpha-beta-depleted transplantation in children. MiXCR was run by TCRdb on the PCR reads, yielding one entry per CDR3 protein. The repertoire holds fewer than 700,000 distinct CDR3 sequences, roughly 13% seen once, with around 2% in the top ten. The sample consisted of PBMCs, mostly from graft donor cells, taken 360 days after TCRalphabeta/CD19-depleted stem cell transplant. These receptors all come from a male patient between 10 and 17 years old who had a stem cell transplant for acute myeloid leukemia, so the T cells may come from the graft donor. Each CDR3 is given without its conserved first and last residue. Where a row states a size, it is once, few, many or the class of an expanded clone; other rows omit it.

J,size,V,CDR3
TRBJ1-5,NA,TRBV20-1,SARDPRETGGNQPQH
TRBJ2-7,few,TRBV29-1,SVGTRGGYEQY
TRBJ2-7,many,TRBV12-3/TRBV12-4,ASSLGAGYTYEQY
TRBJ2-2,few,TRBV12-3/TRBV12-4,ASSPKRSLDTGELF
TRBJ2-3,few,TRBV9,ASSVVGTITDTQY
TRBJ1-5,few,TRBV20-1,SARDRGQGPQH
TRBJ2-4,NA,TRBV27,ASSTGQEINIQY
TRBJ2-7,few,TRBV12-3/TRBV12-4,ASSFLATSGRSYEQY
TRBJ2-1,few,TRBV9,ASSFGVGLAPNEQF
TRBJ1-1,few,TRBV28,ASSPPAVGTEAF
TRBJ1-1,many,TRBV12-3/TRBV12-4,ASSPSAGTEAF
TRBJ2-2,many,TRBV11-2,ASSRLQGATGELF
TRBJ2-2,NA,TRBV11-3,ASSLGRSLTSGVNTGELF
TRBJ2-3,NA,TRBV7-8,ASSPIPRQGRSTDTQY
TRBJ1-4,few,TRBV30,AWSVGYSVF
TRBJ2-7,NA,TRBV9,ASSVVPDPYEQY
TRBJ2-1,many,TRBV4-2,ASSQDLLSREQF
TRBJ2-5,many,TRBV20-1,SARVSGFLQETQY
TRBJ2-7,NA,TRBV28,ASRDLHGDEQY
TRBJ2-1,many,TRBV19,ASTLGLAGVNEQF
TRBJ2-7,NA,TRBV10-3,AISAGLARTPYEQY
TRBJ2-7,few,TRBV29-1,SAFIPAQTSGRYGEQY
TRBJ2-6,NA,TRBV9,ASSVLWSGANVLT
TRBJ2-3,NA,TRBV28,ASSLAGPTDTQY
TRBJ1-2,many,TRBV28,ASSLLLSNYGYT
TRBJ2-7,NA,TRBV6-4,ASSETFPGEQY
TRBJ2-7,many,TRBV7-2,ASSRSSEQY
TRBJ2-7,NA,TRBV6-2/TRBV6-3,ASSYEQASSYEQY
TRBJ2-7,many,TRBV28,ASSLVGSLSSYEQY
TRBJ1-5,NA,TRBV7-2,ASSLFGAGGNQPQH
TRBJ2-1,NA,TRBV6-5,ASSFTSDLINEQF
TRBJ2-1,many,TRBV29-1,SVVRDTRYNEQF
TRBJ2-2,many,TRBV5-1,ASSSPGQTFTGELF
TRBJ2-7,many,TRBV6-5,ASRNGRGGSYEQY
TRBJ1-5,few,TRBV28,ASSSWRRGSSQPQH
TRBJ2-3,few,TRBV12-3/TRBV12-4,ASSFLSGRAGTDTQY
TRBJ2-1,many,TRBV20-1,SAIVRFVANYNEQF
TRBJ2-1,NA,TRBV15,ATRRTSGRRNEQF
TRBJ2-1,NA,TRBV5-1,ASSSGLGPAGTYNEQF
TRBJ1-1,few,TRBV28,ASSFRGSVSNTEAF
TRBJ1-1,NA,TRBV6-4,ASSDKDRGGEAF
TRBJ2-1,few,TRBV4-3,ASSQVPAGGRVEQF
TRBJ2-7,few,TRBV5-1,ASSPSGQLYEQY
TRBJ2-7,few,TRBV9,ASISRCYEQY
TRBJ2-5,many,TRBV12-3/TRBV12-4,ASSLYPRLGPQETQY
TRBJ1-1,NA,TRBV6-2/TRBV6-3,ASMHRSGYGAEAF
TRBJ2-7,few,TRBV4-3,ASSQLPTGTAYEQY
TRBJ2-2,few,TRBV12-3/TRBV12-4,ASSPITGTGTGTGELF
TRBJ1-1,few,TRBV9,ASSVSDFWNTEAF
TRBJ2-2,few,TRBV14,ASSQGNRGLLRTGELF
TRBJ2-1,once,TRBV28,ASRTPTSGNDEQF
TRBJ2-2,NA,TRBV9,ASSVLQTSWGTGELF